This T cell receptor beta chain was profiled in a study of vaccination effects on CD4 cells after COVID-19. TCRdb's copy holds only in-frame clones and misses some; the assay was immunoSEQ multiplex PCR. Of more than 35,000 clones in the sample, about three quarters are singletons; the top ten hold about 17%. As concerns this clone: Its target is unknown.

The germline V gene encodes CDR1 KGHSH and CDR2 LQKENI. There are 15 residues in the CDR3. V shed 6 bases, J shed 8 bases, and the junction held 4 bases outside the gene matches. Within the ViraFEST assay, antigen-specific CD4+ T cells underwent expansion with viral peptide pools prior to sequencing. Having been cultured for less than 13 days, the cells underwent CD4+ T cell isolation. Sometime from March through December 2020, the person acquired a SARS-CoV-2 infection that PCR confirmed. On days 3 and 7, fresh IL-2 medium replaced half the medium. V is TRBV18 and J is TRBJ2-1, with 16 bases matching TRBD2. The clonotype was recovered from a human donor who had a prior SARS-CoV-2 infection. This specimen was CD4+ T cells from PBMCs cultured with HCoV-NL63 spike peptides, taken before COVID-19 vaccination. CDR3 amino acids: CASSTGLAGGDEQFF. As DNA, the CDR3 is TGTGCCAGCTCCACGGGACTAGCGGGAGGGGATGAGCAGTTCTTC.